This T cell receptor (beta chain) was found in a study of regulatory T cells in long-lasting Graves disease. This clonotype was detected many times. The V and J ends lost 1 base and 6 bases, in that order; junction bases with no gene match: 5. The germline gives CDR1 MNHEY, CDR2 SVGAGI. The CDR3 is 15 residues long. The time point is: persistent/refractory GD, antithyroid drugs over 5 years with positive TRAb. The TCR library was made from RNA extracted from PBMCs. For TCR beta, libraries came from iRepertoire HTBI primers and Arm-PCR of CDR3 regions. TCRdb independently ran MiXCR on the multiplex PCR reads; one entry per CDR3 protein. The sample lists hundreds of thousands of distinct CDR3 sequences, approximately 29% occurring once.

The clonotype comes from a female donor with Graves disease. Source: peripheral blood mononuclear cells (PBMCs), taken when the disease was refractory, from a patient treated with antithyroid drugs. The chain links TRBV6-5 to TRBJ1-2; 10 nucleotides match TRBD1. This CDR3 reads CASSYYRTGGNGYTF. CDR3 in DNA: TGTGCCAGCAGTTACTACCGGACAGGGGGGAATGGCTACACCTTC.